This T cell receptor beta chain originates from a study of cytomegalovirus exposure and HLA in healthy donors. Study summary: Unique TCRs numbering roughly 85 million, obtained from HLA-typed donors, made up an early data release. General observations from the study: A prior analysis recorded that most TCR beta V segments were productive about 87% or about 30% of the time.

Use of 60 Vbeta and 13 Jbeta primers characterized the PCR. Repertoires were generated with immunoSEQ multiplex PCR, while TCRdb's copy carries only in-frame clones and drops some. Of some 62,000 clones listed, more than 70% are singletons. As concerns this clone: Its target is not known.

The sample taken for sequencing was PBMCs. The receptor was isolated from a man aged 18 to 29 in good health and CMV-seronegative.

In nucleotides, the CDR3 is TGTGCCAGTAGTACCCGAGGCGCCAGCTATGGCTACACCTTC. Translated, it gives CASSTRGASYGYTF. The chain links TRBV19 to TRBJ1-2; D unresolved. Trimming cost V 4 bases and J 4 bases, with 13 bases left between them. In germline, CDR1 is LNHDA, CDR2 SQIVND (reference sequence). CDR3 size: 14 residues.